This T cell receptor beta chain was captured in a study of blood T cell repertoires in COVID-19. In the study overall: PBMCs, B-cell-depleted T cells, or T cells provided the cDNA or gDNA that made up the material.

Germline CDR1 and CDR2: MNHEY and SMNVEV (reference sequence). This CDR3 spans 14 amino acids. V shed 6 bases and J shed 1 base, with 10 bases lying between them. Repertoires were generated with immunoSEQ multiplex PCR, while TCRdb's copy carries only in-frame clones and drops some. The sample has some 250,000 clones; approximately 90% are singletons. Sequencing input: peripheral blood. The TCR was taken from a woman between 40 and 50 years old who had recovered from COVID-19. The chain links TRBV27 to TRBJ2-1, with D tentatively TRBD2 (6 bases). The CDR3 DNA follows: TGTGCCAGCAGGGGCGGGATGTCCTACAATGAGCAGTTCTTC. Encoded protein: CASRGGMSYNEQFF.